The 24 T cell receptor beta chains below all came from one sample that was sequenced in a study of blood T cell repertoires in COVID-19. The assay was immunoSEQ multiplex PCR, and TCRdb's table has in-frame clones only and misses some. This table holds 250,000 to 300,000 clones, 80% to 90% found once. The specimen sequenced was peripheral blood. The receptor set was obtained from a woman between 65 and 79 years old with COVID-19, enrolled during active disease.

V usage is TRBV2 and J usage is TRBJ1-2; weak D call: TRBD1 (5 bases). The CDR3 has 14 residues. The ends were cut back, 9 bases at V and 7 bases at J, with 21 bases in the middle. The V gene's germline CDR1 is SNHLY and CDR2 FYNNEI. This chain's CDR3 is CARNQAQGKAGYTF. For the CDR3, the DNA is TGTGCCAGGAACCAAGCGCAGGGTAAAGCTGGCTACACCTTC.

The V and J genes are TRBV9 and TRBJ1-3; the D is unclear. This CDR3 is 14 amino acids long. Deletions cut 1 base from V and 0 bases from J, with 5 bases between. Germline CDR1 SGDLS, CDR2 YYNGEE. The CDR3 coding sequence is TGTGCCAGCAGCGTAAGCTCCTCTGGAAACACCATATATTTT. Translating gives CASSVSSSGNTIYF.

V gene TRBV10-3 combines with J gene TRBJ2-7; 8 nucleotides line up with TRBD2. The CDR3 has 19 amino acids. J was trimmed by 2 bases and V by 8 bases; bases with no gene match: 23. From germline, CDR1 is ENHRY and CDR2 SYGVKD. CDR3 sequence: CAICGTGGGGPPGAYEQYF. The DNA of the CDR3 is TGTGCCATCTGTGGGACGGGGGGGGGCGGGCCACCGGGGGCCTACGAGCAGTACTTC.

This clone was detected a few times. The rearrangement uses TRBV19 and TRBJ1-2; D is unresolved. This CDR3 is 13 amino acids long. Trimming left V 4 bases short and J 6 bases short, with 12 bases between. The germline V gene has CDR1 LNHDA and CDR2 SQIVND (reference sequence). CDR3 nucleotide sequence: TGTGCCAGTAGTAAAGTAGCGGGGAATGGCTACACCTTC. Residues: CASSKVAGNGYTF.

The chain has TRBV5-1 and TRBJ2-7; D is perhaps TRBD1 (6 bases). The V end lost 0 bases, the J end lost 5 bases, and 9 bases lay between the germline ends. CDR1 and CDR2 from the germline V gene are SGHRS and YFSETQ. The CDR3 consists of 13 residues. The CDR3 region has the DNA TGCGCCAGCAGCTTGGAAGGGGGTCACGAGCAGTACTTC. It yields the protein CASSLEGGHEQYF.

The V call is TRBV11-1, the J call TRBJ2-1, with 12 bases fitting TRBD1. Looked up from germline, CDR1 is SGHAT and CDR2 is FQDESV (reference sequence). The CDR3 loop spans 14 amino acids. Trimming removed 5 bases from V and 9 bases from J; junction bases left unmatched: 5. The CDR3 reads CASSTGQGALEQFF. CDR3 in DNA: TGTGCCAGCAGCACGGGACAGGGGGCTCTTGAGCAGTTCTTC.

The chain couples TRBV30 to TRBJ2-5, with D uncertain. CDR1 and CDR2 (germline): GTSNPN, SVGIG (reference sequence). The CDR3 extends over 12 amino acids. V was pared by 5 bases and J by 3 bases, with 10 bases between. The CDR3 loop reads CAWGRSEETQYF. In DNA, the CDR3 is TGTGCCTGGGGCCGATCGGAAGAGACCCAGTACTTC.

The chain recombines TRBV5-1 with TRBJ1-1; D is undetermined. V lost 3 bases and J 2 bases, leaving 2 bases between the germline ends. CDR3 length: 11 amino acids. Per germline, CDR1 SGHRS and CDR2 YFSETQ. The CDR3 DNA reads as TGCGCCAGCAGCTCAAACACTGAAGCTTTCTTT. Protein: CASSSNTEAFF.

A few counts support this clone. V and J are TRBV7-3 and TRBJ1-5; D uncertain. Per germline, CDR1 SGHTA and CDR2 FQGTGA. The CDR3 is 12 residues long. V lost 2 bases, J lost 6 bases, and 5 bases lay in between. The CDR3 bases are TGTGCCAGCAGCTTACCGGGTCAGCCCCAGCATTTT. Its translation: CASSLPGQPQHF. Together with reference TRBV7-3 and TRBJ1-5, the CDR3 gives the full variable domain: GAGVSQTPSNKVTEKGKYVELRCDPISGHTALYWYRQSLGQGPEFLIYFQGTGAADDSGLPNDRFFAVRPEGSVSTLKIQRTERGDSAVYLCASSLPGQPQHFGDGTRLSIL.

V and J are TRBV19 and TRBJ1-4; D is unclear. Germline loops: CDR1 LNHDA, CDR2 SQIVND (reference sequence). The CDR3 has 18 residues. V was pared by 6 bases and J by 0 bases, with 20 bases between. CDR3 DNA: TGTGCCAGTAGGGGTTGGACTCCCGACGTTGCAACTAATGAAAAACTGTTTTTT. Its protein is CASRGWTPDVATNEKLFF.

V gene TRBV28 combines with J gene TRBJ2-4; D remains ambiguous. CDR1 MDHEN and CDR2 SYDVKM come from the germline V gene. The CDR3 has 16 amino acids. V lost 5 bases and J lost 0, with 14 bases in between. The CDR3 region is CASSPLQNLAKNIQYF. The CDR3 nucleotides read TGTGCCAGCAGTCCACTCCAAAATCTAGCCAAAAACATTCAGTACTTC.

The rearrangement joins TRBV6-5 to TRBJ1-2; D may be TRBD1 (5 bases). Trimming cost V 7 bases and J 2 bases, with 11 bases left between them. The CDR3 extends over 13 amino acids. The germline V gene encodes CDR1 MNHEY and CDR2 SVGAGI. The DNA for the CDR3 is TGTGCCAGCACCCAGGGTGGGAACTATGGCTACACCTTC. This translates into CASTQGGNYGYTF.

V gene TRBV5-1 combines with J gene TRBJ2-2, with TRBD1 identical over 8 bases. V was pared by 4 bases and J by 6 bases, with 2 bases of the junction left unmatched. The CDR3 spans 13 residues. Germline V gene data show CDR1 as SGHRS and CDR2 as YFSETQ. The CDR3, as DNA: TGCGCCAGCAGCGCACAGGGGGCCGGGGAGCTGTTTTTT. Translation: CASSAQGAGELFF. Full variable domain (rest looked up from reference TRBV5-1 and TRBJ2-2): KAGVTQTPRYLIKTRGQQVTLSCSPISGHRSVSWYQQTPGQGLQFLFEYFSETQRNKGNFPGRFSGRQFSNSRSEMNVSTLELGDSALYLCASSAQGAGELFFGEGSRLTVL.

V is TRBV25-1 and J is TRBJ1-5, with a possible D match to TRBD1 (6 bases). The CDR3 sequence is 16 residues long. V lost 6 bases to trimming and J lost 0 bases, with 15 bases between them. Germline V gene data show CDR1 as MGHDK and CDR2 as SYGVNS. The CDR3, as DNA: TGTGCCAGCAGACTAACCGGGACACATAGCAATCAGCCCCAGCATTTT. It specifies CASRLTGTHSNQPQHF.

The V call is TRBV5-1, the J call TRBJ1-1; D is uncertain. The length of the CDR3 is 15 residues. The V gene lost 0 bases and the J gene lost 5 bases, with 14 bases spanning the gap. Germline V gene sequence: CDR1 SGHRS, CDR2 YFSETQ. The CDR3 DNA sequence: TGCGCCAGCAGCTTGGATCCCCGGTCAAGTACTGAAGCTTTCTTT. Translated: CASSLDPRSSTEAFF.

The chain couples TRBV7-2 to TRBJ2-7; TRBD1 matches 11 bases. This CDR3 is built from 15 residues. CDR1 and CDR2 from the germline V gene are SGHTA and FQGNSA. V trimming: 1 base; J trimming: 4 bases; junction bases outside the gene matches: 3. For the CDR3, the DNA is TGTGCCAGCAGCTTAGACTGGGACAGGGGGTACGAGCAGTACTTC. Translating it yields CASSLDWDRGYEQYF.

The V gene is TRBV24-1, the J gene TRBJ1-1; 7 bases map to TRBD1. Germline values: CDR1 KGHDR, CDR2 SFDVKD. This CDR3 comprises 14 residues. The V and J ends lost 7 bases and 5 bases, in that order; junction bases with no gene match: 9. The CDR3 DNA is TGTGCCACCAGAGAATCAGGGGGTGGGACTGAAGCTTTCTTT. The encoded protein is CATRESGGGTEAFF.

The chain combines TRBV19 with TRBJ1-6; 12 positions agree with TRBD1. The V gene end was trimmed by 4 bases and the J gene end by 9 bases; junction bases not matched to a gene: 4. CDR3 size: 15 residues. Germline-derived CDR1 and CDR2 are LNHDA and SQIVND (reference sequence). The CDR3 DNA follows: TGTGCCAGTAGTACTGGGACAGGGGGCCTTTCACCCCTCCACTTT. It encodes CASSTGTGGLSPLHF. Full variable domain (rest looked up from reference TRBV19 and TRBJ1-6): DGGITQSPKYLFRKEGQNVTLSCEQNLNHDAMYWYRQDPGQGLRLIYYSQIVNDFQKGDIAEGYSVSREKKESFPLTVTSAQKNPTAFYLCASSTGTGGLSPLHFGNGTRLTVT.

The V and J genes are TRBV24-1 and TRBJ1-2, with unresolved D. The CDR3 has 14 residues. CDR1 and CDR2 (germline): KGHDR, SFDVKD. V lost 6 bases to trimming and J lost 4 bases, with 14 bases between them. CDR3 in amino acids: CATSQPGTSYGYTF. The CDR3 coding sequence is TGTGCCACCAGTCAACCGGGAACCAGCTATGGCTACACCTTC.

The chain employs TRBV9 and TRBJ2-5; 9 bases are shared with TRBD1. Germline CDR1 and CDR2: SGDLS and YYNGEE. The V segment lost 0 bases and the J segment 4 bases; nucleotides outside the gene matches: 10. The CDR3 runs to 17 residues. The CDR3 sequence is CASSVEDGQGIPETQYF. For the CDR3, the DNA is TGTGCCAGCAGCGTAGAGGATGGACAGGGGATTCCAGAGACCCAGTACTTC.

V usage is TRBV5-5 and J usage is TRBJ1-4; the D is unclear. Germline assignment: CDR1 SGHKS and CDR2 YYEKEE (reference sequence). This CDR3 spans 14 amino acids. The germline V and J ends were trimmed by 4 bases and 0 bases, with 7 bases remaining between them. The CDR3, as DNA: TGTGCCAGCAGCATAGCAACAACTAATGAAAAACTGTTTTTT. Protein: CASSIATTNEKLFF.

The CDR3 coding sequence is TGTGCCAGCAGTTACGGAGGGGTCAGCAATCAGCCCCAGCATTTT. Protein: CASSYGGVSNQPQHF. The gene calls are TRBV6-6 and TRBJ1-5, with TRBD1 as a possible D gene (5 bases). The V gene lost 2 bases and the J gene lost 1 base, with 9 bases spanning the gap. The CDR3 runs 15 residues. Germline values: CDR1 MNHNY, CDR2 SVGAGI (reference sequence).

The chain combines TRBV6-2 or TRBV6-3 with TRBJ1-5; no firm D call. V was clipped by 2 bases and J by 2 bases, with 7 bases between them. This CDR3 comprises 14 residues. From germline, CDR1 is MNHEY and CDR2 SVGEGT. Written as DNA, the CDR3 is TGTGCCAGCAGTTACGGGCGGGGCAATCAGCCCCAGCATTTT. Protein: CASSYGRGNQPQHF.

The V gene is TRBV28, the J gene TRBJ1-3; possibly TRBD1 for D (5 bases). The V end lost 5 bases, the J end lost 8 bases, and 13 bases lay between the germline ends. The CDR3 length is 13 residues. Germline-derived CDR1 and CDR2 are MDHEN and SYDVKM. The CDR3 loop is CASSRPQGHTIYF. The DNA for the CDR3 is TGTGCCAGCAGTCGTCCCCAGGGTCACACCATATATTTT. Filled out from reference TRBV28 and TRBJ1-3, the complete variable domain reads DVKVTQSSRYLVKRTGEKVFLECVQDMDHENMFWYRQDPGLGLRLIYFSYDVKMKEKGDIPEGYSVSREKKERFSLILESASTNQTSMYLCASSRPQGHTIYFGEGSWLTVV.